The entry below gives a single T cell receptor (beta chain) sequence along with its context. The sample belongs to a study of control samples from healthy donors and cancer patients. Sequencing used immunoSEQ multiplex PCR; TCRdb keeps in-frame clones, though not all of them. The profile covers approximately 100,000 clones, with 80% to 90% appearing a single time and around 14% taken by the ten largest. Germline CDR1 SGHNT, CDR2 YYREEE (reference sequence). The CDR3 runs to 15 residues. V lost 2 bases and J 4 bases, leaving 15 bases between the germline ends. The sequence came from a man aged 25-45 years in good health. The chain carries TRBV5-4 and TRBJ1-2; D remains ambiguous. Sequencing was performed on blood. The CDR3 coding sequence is TGTGCCAGCAGCTTAGGACGACCCCTTACCTATGGCTACACCTTC. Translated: CASSLGRPLTYGYTF.